Listed here is a single T cell receptor (beta chain). CD25+CD127- cells were sorted from CD4+ cells in four or five patients. This sample was included in a study of CD8+ T cells in alopecia areata. Once RNA had been extracted, it was reverse transcribed into cDNA to act as the sequencing template. Here immunoSEQ multiplex PCR was the method, and the copy in TCRdb shows in-frame clones only, minus some. The table records roughly 20,000 clones, more than 60% of them present only once. The CDR3 contains 11 residues. From germline, CDR1 is SNHLY and CDR2 FYNNEI. Trimming removed 8 bases at V and 2 bases at J, with 5 bases between.

The TCR was taken from a human donor with alopecia areata. Sample: CD4+ Tregs sorted from blood. V gene TRBV2 combines with J gene TRBJ2-3; no clear D. CDR3 in amino acids: CASADTDTQYF. The CDR3 DNA is TGTGCCAGCGCGGACACAGATACGCAGTATTTT.